These 24 T cell receptor beta chains were sequenced from one sample in a study of T cell repertoires in cytomegalovirus infection. For these TCRs, the target antigens are not known. TCRdb called the reads again in MiXCR, with one record for every CDR3 protein. The sample yields 830,000 or so distinct CDR3 sequences, less than 35% seen once. The source material was cultured CD8+ T cells from PBMCs, sampled from culture after CMV antigen stimulation. All receptors come from a human donor in good health (CMV status not recorded). Some clones in this sample may be carry-over from other donors' samples.

This clonotype was detected once. V usage is TRBV11-1 and J usage is TRBJ1-1; no firm D call. V was shortened by 1 base and J by 4 bases, with 10 bases between the two germline ends. CDR1 and CDR2 (germline): SGHAT, FQDESV (reference sequence). This CDR3 has 14 residues. As DNA, the CDR3 is TGTGCCAGCAGCTTAGAGGTCGGGATCACTGAAGCTTTCTTT. This encodes CASSLEVGITEAFF.

The rearrangement uses TRBV7-6 and TRBJ2-3, with D unclear. This CDR3 contains 14 residues. CDR1 SGHVS and CDR2 FNYEAQ come from the germline V gene. V dropped 4 bases and J dropped 4 bases, with 12 bases sitting between them. The CDR3 reads CASSSPDRSDTQYF. CDR3 nucleotide sequence: TGTGCCAGCAGCTCCCCCGACCGGTCAGATACGCAGTATTTT.

This clonotype turned up a few times. The chain recombines TRBV6-6 with TRBJ2-5; 8 nucleotides agree with TRBD1. Trimming removed 2 bases from V and 3 bases from J; junction bases left unmatched: 17. Per the germline V gene, CDR1 is MNHNY and CDR2 is SVGAGI (reference sequence). The CDR3 loop spans 19 amino acids. CDR3 protein: CASSYRPGGSWEEEETQYF. The CDR3 coding sequence is TGTGCCAGCAGTTACAGGCCAGGGGGCAGCTGGGAAGAGGAAGAGACCCAGTACTTC.

This clonotype was seen many times. This sequence joins TRBV7-2 and TRBJ2-4; D is undetermined. The CDR3 has 16 residues. Germline CDR1 SGHTA, CDR2 FQGNSA. With 5 bases removed from V and 1 base from J, the gap between germline ends came to 15 bases. CDR3 region: CASSQPTERAKNIQYF. The CDR3 DNA reads TGTGCCAGCAGCCAACCGACTGAACGGGCCAAAAACATTCAGTACTTC.

The chain is built from TRBV6-1 and TRBJ2-5, with D possibly being TRBD2 (6 bases). This CDR3 comprises 13 residues. Trimming removed 4 bases at V and 4 bases at J, with 10 bases between. Germline V CDR1 and CDR2: MNHNS, SASEGT. In DNA, the CDR3 is TGTGCCAGCAGTGTGGGGGGTAGAGAGACCCAGTACTTC. As protein: CASSVGGRETQYF.

In this sample, this clonotype turned up many times. The rearrangement joins TRBV7-6 to TRBJ2-2; 8 nucleotides align to TRBD1. The CDR3 contains 16 residues. V lost 5 bases, J lost 4 bases, and 9 bases stayed unmatched. From germline, CDR1 is SGHVS and CDR2 FNYEAQ. This CDR3 reads CASSPSRQGTTGELFF. In nucleotides, the CDR3 is TGTGCCAGCAGCCCCAGCAGACAGGGGACCACCGGGGAGCTGTTTTTT.

This clonotype was seen a handful of times. This rearrangement joins TRBV12-3 or TRBV12-4 to TRBJ2-7, with D possibly being TRBD1 or TRBD2 (5 bases each). This CDR3 comprises 16 residues. Between the trimmed V and J ends, which lost 3 bases and 2 bases, there was a span of 17 bases. CDR3 bases: TGTGCCAGCAGTTTCGGGACGGAAATTTTCACCTACGAGCAGTACTTC. Protein product: CASSFGTEIFTYEQYF.

In DNA, the CDR3 is TGTGCCAGCCTATTCACAGGGAGAGGGCCCTACAATGAGCAGTTCTTC. Its protein is CASLFTGRGPYNEQFF. V gene TRBV27 combines with J gene TRBJ2-1; D is perhaps TRBD1 (6 bases). Germline CDR1 reads MNHEY; CDR2 reads SMNVEV (reference sequence). Trimming cost V 8 bases and J 2 bases, with 19 bases left between them. The CDR3 consists of 16 residues.

This clonotype has more than one count but fewer than ten. V usage is TRBV27 and J usage is TRBJ2-1; 7 bases fit TRBD1. This CDR3 spans 21 amino acids. Germline V lookup: CDR1 MNHEY, CDR2 SMNVEV (reference sequence). The junction had 25 bases not matched to a gene; V was cut back by 5 bases and J by 3 bases. CDR3 sequence reads: CASSINGQATGLGIHYNEQFF. CDR3 coding DNA: TGTGCCAGCAGTATAAACGGACAGGCCACAGGTTTAGGCATCCACTACAATGAGCAGTTCTTC.

This chain uses TRBV5-5 with TRBJ1-1, with D uncertain. Per germline, CDR1 SGHKS and CDR2 YYEKEE (reference sequence). The CDR3 is 16 amino acids. Trimming removed 4 bases from V and 4 bases from J, with 20 bases in between. The CDR3 nucleotides are TGTGCCAGCAGCCCTTTGTTTTGGCAGGCGACCACTGAAGCTTTCTTT. Translating gives CASSPLFWQATTEAFF.

The chain recombines TRBV4-3 with TRBJ2-5; 10 bases are a match to TRBD2. Per the germline V gene, CDR1 is LGHNA and CDR2 is YSLEER. V shed 1 base, J shed 3 bases, and the junction held 5 bases outside the gene matches. The CDR3 extends over 16 amino acids. In nucleotides, the CDR3 is TGCGCCAGCAGCCAAGCGCCTAGCGGGGGAAAAGAGACCCAGTACTTC. As protein: CASSQAPSGGKETQYF.

This chain joins TRBV7-9 and TRBJ2-5; D ambiguous. Trimming removed 6 bases at V and 4 bases at J, with 18 bases between. CDR1 and CDR2 from the germline V gene are SEHNR and FQNEAQ (reference sequence). The CDR3 spans 15 residues. The CDR3 nucleotides read TGTGCCAGCAGGTTGGTGGACGAGGTTACAGAGACCCAGTACTTC. Translation: CASRLVDEVTETQYF.

There are many counts of this clonotype. The V gene is TRBV5-1, the J gene TRBJ2-3; D perhaps matches TRBD2 (7 bases). V dropped 2 bases and J dropped 3 bases, with 16 bases sitting between them. Germline CDR1 is SGHRS and CDR2 is YFSETQ. The CDR3 is made up of 16 amino acids. The CDR3 here is CASSFFVGGQTDTQYF. The CDR3 DNA reads TGCGCCAGCAGCTTTTTTGTGGGGGGGCAGACAGATACGCAGTATTTT.

The rearrangement joins TRBV5-1 to TRBJ1-1; no reliable D call. CDR3 size: 11 residues. The ends were cut back, 0 bases at V and 11 bases at J, with 8 bases in the middle. Germline V CDR1 and CDR2: SGHRS, YFSETQ. The CDR3 sequence is CASSLGGRAFF. In DNA form, the CDR3 reads TGCGCCAGCAGCTTGGGGGGAAGGGCTTTCTTT.

This clonotype showed up many times. This CDR3 is CASSFGGGASYNEQFF. The CDR3 DNA reads TGTGCCAGCAGTTTTGGTGGGGGGGCATCCTACAATGAGCAGTTCTTC. The chain couples TRBV6-1 to TRBJ2-1; D may be TRBD2 (7 bases). This CDR3 has 16 amino acids. Per the germline V gene, CDR1 is MNHNS and CDR2 is SASEGT. Trimming removed 5 bases from V and 1 base from J, with 15 bases in between.

This clonotype came up a few times. The rearrangement uses TRBV20-1 and TRBJ2-2; 7 bases agree with TRBD2. Germline lookup yields CDR1 DFQATT and CDR2 SNEGSKA (reference sequence). The V and J ends lost 5 bases and 6 bases, in that order; junction bases with no gene match: 9. The CDR3 totals 14 residues. The CDR3 loop reads CSAGGTKQPGELFF. The CDR3 coding sequence is TGCAGTGCTGGCGGGACTAAACAACCCGGGGAGCTGTTTTTT.

The V call is TRBV12-3 or TRBV12-4, the J call TRBJ2-7, with TRBD1 as a possible D gene (6 bases). Trimming left V 5 bases short and J 5 bases short, with 19 bases between. CDR3 length equals 15 residues. DNA for the CDR3: TGTGCCAGCAGTACCGGGACAAGACTTTCCCACGAGCAGTACTTC. As protein: CASSTGTRLSHEQYF.

The V call is TRBV12-5, the J call TRBJ1-5, with 8 positions matching TRBD1. In germline, CDR1 is LGHNT, CDR2 FRNRAP. V was pared by 1 base and J by 2 bases, with 7 bases of the junction left unmatched. The CDR3 spans 17 residues. The DNA for the CDR3 is TGTGCTAGTGGTTTGGGGCACAGGGGGGTGGGCAATCAGCCCCAGCATTTT. As protein: CASGLGHRGVGNQPQHF.

The table lists this clonotype with a few counts. This chain connects TRBV10-3 to TRBJ1-3, with TRBD1 as a possible D gene (6 bases). CDR3 length equals 12 residues. Germline assignment: CDR1 ENHRY and CDR2 SYGVKD. V was pared by 6 bases and J by 8 bases, with 11 bases between. CDR3 sequence (DNA): TGTGCCATCAGAGGGGGGATGGACACCATATATTTT. This gives the protein CAIRGGMDTIYF.

This clonotype was seen many times. This chain joins TRBV7-6 and TRBJ2-3; D gene unclear. Germline values: CDR1 SGHVS, CDR2 FNYEAQ. Trimming took off 5 bases at V and 1 base at J, with 10 bases between the two ends. The CDR3 covers 14 residues. The CDR3 DNA sequence: TGTGCCAGCAGCCCCGGTGAGGGCACAGATACGCAGTATTTT. Residues: CASSPGEGTDTQYF.

The chain combines TRBV7-6 with TRBJ2-3, with 9 nucleotides matching TRBD2. This CDR3 is built from 17 residues. The germline V gene encodes CDR1 SGHVS and CDR2 FNYEAQ. J gave up 3 bases and V 2 bases, and 9 bases lay outside the gene matches. CDR3 sequence reads: CASSLKGAGGVTDTQYF. The CDR3 coding sequence is TGTGCCAGCAGCTTAAAGGGAGCGGGGGGCGTTACAGATACGCAGTATTTT.

This clonotype has just a few counts. The chain employs TRBV7-6 and TRBJ2-3, with TRBD2 identical over 10 bases. The germline V gene encodes CDR1 SGHVS and CDR2 FNYEAQ. The CDR3 totals 17 residues. Trimming removed 3 bases from V and 3 bases from J; junction bases left unmatched: 9. The CDR3 region is CASSFSLAGERTDTQYF. The CDR3 DNA reads TGTGCCAGCAGCTTTAGTCTAGCGGGGGAAAGGACAGATACGCAGTATTTT.

J is TRBJ2-1 and V is TRBV6-5; TRBD2 matches 13 bases. This CDR3 region has 15 residues. Germline assignment: CDR1 MNHEY and CDR2 SVGAGI. V was clipped by 5 bases and J by 4 bases; unmatched bases: 2. CDR3 region: CASSTSGGGYNEQFF. CDR3 bases: TGTGCCAGCAGTACTAGCGGGGGGGGTTACAATGAGCAGTTCTTC.

This clonotype was found many times. The V gene is TRBV12-3 or TRBV12-4, the J gene TRBJ1-2; TRBD1 matches at 9 bases. The V and J ends lost 5 bases and 6 bases, in that order; junction bases with no gene match: 16. CDR3 length: 17 amino acids. For the CDR3, the DNA is TGTGCCAGCAGTCCACAGGGGGCAAGGAAAATCTCGGATGGCTACACCTTC. Translated, it gives CASSPQGARKISDGYTF.